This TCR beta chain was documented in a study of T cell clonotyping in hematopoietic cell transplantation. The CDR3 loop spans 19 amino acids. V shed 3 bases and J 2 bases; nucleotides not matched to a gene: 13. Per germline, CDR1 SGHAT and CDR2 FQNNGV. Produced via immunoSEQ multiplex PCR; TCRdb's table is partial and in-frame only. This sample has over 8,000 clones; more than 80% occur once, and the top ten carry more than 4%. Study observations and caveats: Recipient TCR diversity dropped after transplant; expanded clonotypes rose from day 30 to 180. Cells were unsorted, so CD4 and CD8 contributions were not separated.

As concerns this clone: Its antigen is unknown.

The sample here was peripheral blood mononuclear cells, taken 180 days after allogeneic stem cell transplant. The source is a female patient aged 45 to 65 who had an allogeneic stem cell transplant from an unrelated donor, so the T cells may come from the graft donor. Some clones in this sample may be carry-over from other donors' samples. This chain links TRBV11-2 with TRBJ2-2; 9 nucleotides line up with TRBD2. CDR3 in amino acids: CASSFVFGAGGLNTGELFF. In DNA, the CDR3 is TGTGCCAGCAGCTTCGTTTTCGGGGCGGGAGGGCTTAACACCGGGGAGCTGTTTTTT. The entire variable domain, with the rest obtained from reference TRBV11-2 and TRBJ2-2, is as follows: EAGVAQSPRYKIIEKRQSVAFWCNPISGHATLYWYQQILGQGPKLLIQFQNNGVVDDSQLPKDRFSAERLKGVDSTLKIQPAKLEDSAVYLCASSFVFGAGGLNTGELFFGEGSRLTVL.